This TCR beta chain appears in the sequencing data of a study of OX40 agonist ivuxolimab in advanced cancers. Study-wide results and caveats: Circulating CD4+ and CD8+ T cells showed clonal expansion by week 6 at 0.1 to 3.0 mg/kg.

This table comes from immunoSEQ multiplex PCR, and its TCRdb copy is limited to in-frame clones, with some not included. Of 90,000 to 120,000 clones listed, less than 95% are singletons. In the case of this clone: Its antigen is unidentified.

This specimen was CD4+ or CD8+ T cells sorted from blood, taken in a trial of the OX40 agonist ivuxolimab. The sequence derives from an adult with an advanced solid tumor such as melanoma, head and neck, liver or kidney cancer.

Here the CDR3 reads CAWSIGQGIVYEQYF. As DNA, the CDR3 is TGTGCCTGGAGTATAGGACAGGGGATCGTTTACGAGCAGTACTTC. The chain is built from TRBV30 and TRBJ2-7; TRBD1 agrees at 9 bases. In germline, CDR1 is GTSNPN, CDR2 SVGIG (reference sequence). This CDR3 has 15 residues. Germline trimming cut 2 bases from V and 4 bases from J; bases unmatched to any gene: 9.